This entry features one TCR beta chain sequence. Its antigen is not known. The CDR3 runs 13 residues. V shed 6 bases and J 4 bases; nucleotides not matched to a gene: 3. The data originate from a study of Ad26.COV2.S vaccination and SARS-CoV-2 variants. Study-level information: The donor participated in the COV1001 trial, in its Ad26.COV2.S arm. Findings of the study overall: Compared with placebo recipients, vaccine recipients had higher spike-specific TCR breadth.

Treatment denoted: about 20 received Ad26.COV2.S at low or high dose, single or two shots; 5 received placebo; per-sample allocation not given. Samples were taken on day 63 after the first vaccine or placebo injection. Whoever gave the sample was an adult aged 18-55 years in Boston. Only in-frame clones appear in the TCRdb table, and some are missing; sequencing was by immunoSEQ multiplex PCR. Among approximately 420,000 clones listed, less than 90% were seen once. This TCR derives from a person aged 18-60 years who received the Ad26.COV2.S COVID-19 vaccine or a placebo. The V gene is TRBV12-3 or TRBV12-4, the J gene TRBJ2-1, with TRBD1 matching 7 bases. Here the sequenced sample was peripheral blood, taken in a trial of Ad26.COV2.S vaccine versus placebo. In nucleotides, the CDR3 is TGTGCCAGCAGCGTGGGACAGTACAATGAGCAGTTCTTC. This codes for CASSVGQYNEQFF.